This note documents a single T cell receptor (beta chain) sequence. Its antigen is still unknown. This record comes from a study of cytomegalovirus exposure and HLA in healthy donors. The germline V gene encodes CDR1 SGHNT and CDR2 YYREEE (reference sequence). The V end was cut by 3 bases, the J end by 4 bases, with 10 bases between. The CDR3 totals 13 residues. It was with 60 Vbeta and 13 Jbeta primers that the PCR ran. Measured with immunoSEQ multiplex PCR; TCRdb has only the in-frame clones, and not every one. The table lists approximately 300,000 clones, approximately 80% of them singletons. Study-level points and caveats: Exclusion as indistinguishable affected some V segments, including TRBV6-2 and TRBV6-3.

Sequenced sample: PBMCs. This chain joins TRBV5-4 and TRBJ1-2; D not certain. This receptor was identified in a girl aged 2 to 9 in good health and CMV-seronegative. CDR3: CASSWAGGYGYTF. The CDR3, as DNA: TGTGCCAGCAGCTGGGCCGGAGGCTATGGCTACACCTTC. Together with reference TRBV5-4 and TRBJ1-2, the CDR3 gives the full variable domain: ETGVTQSPTHLIKTRGQQVTLRCSSQSGHNTVSWYQQALGQGPQFIFQYYREEENGRGNFPPRFSGLQFPNYSSELNVNALELDDSALYLCASSWAGGYGYTFGSGTRLTVV.